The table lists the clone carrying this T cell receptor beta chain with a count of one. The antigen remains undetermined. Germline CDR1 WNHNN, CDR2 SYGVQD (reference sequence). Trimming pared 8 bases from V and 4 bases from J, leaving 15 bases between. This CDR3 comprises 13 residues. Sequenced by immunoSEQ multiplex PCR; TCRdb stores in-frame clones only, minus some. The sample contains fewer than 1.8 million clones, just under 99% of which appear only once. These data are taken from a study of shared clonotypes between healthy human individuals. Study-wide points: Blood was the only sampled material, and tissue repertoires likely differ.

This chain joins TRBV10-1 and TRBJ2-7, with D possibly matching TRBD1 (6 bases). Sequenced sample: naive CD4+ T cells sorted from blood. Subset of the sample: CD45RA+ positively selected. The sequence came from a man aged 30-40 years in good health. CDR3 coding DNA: TGCGCCAGCTCTTCGGACAGAAGTTACGAGCAGTACTTC. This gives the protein CASSSDRSYEQYF.